A single sample gave rise to the 8 T cell receptor beta chains below, sequenced in a study of response to subunit inactivated influenza vaccine. TCRdb independently ran MiXCR on the RT-PCR reads; one entry per CDR3 protein. The sample records hundreds of thousands of distinct CDR3 sequences, 7.6% being singletons. The sample was PBMCs from blood, taken about 24 months after vaccination. These receptors were collected from a man in his fifties or sixties who received an inactivated influenza vaccine.

This clonotype was counted ten times or more. The chain joins TRBV12-3 or TRBV12-4 to TRBJ2-3; D is unclear. The CDR3 covers 15 residues. The V end was cut by 4 bases, the J end by 0 bases, with 11 bases between. The CDR3 coding sequence is TGTGCCAGCAGTTCCACGAACCCTAGCACAGATACGCAGTATTTT. Protein sequence: CASSSTNPSTDTQYF.

This clonotype was recorded a few times. V and J are TRBV4-1 and TRBJ1-3, with D hard to call. V gave up 3 bases and J gave up 0 bases, with 9 bases separating them. The CDR3 has 15 residues. The germline CDR1 and CDR2 sequences are MGHRA and YSYEKL. The CDR3 DNA sequence: TGCGCCAGCAGCCAGCCTCTCCGCTCTGGAAACACCATATATTTT. This translates into CASSQPLRSGNTIYF.

This clonotype appeared many times. The rearrangement links TRBV24-1 to TRBJ2-7; D is undetermined. The CDR3 has 13 residues. Germline V gene lookup returns CDR1 KGHDR and CDR2 SFDVKD. The V end lost 3 bases, the J end lost 9 bases, and 14 bases lay between the germline ends. The CDR3: CATSDGSRLWQYF. CDR3 coding DNA: TGTGCCACCAGTGATGGGTCTCGGCTCTGGCAGTACTTC.

This clonotype was found a few times. This chain connects TRBV9 to TRBJ2-3; 8 bases map to TRBD1. Germline V gene data show CDR1 as SGDLS and CDR2 as YYNGEE. V gave up 4 bases and J gave up 0 bases; unmatched junction bases: 4. The CDR3 length is 15 residues. For the CDR3, the DNA is TGTGCCAGCAGCAACCGGGACAGGAGCACAGATACGCAGTATTTT. Its translation is CASSNRDRSTDTQYF.

This clonotype was observed a few times. The rearrangement uses TRBV15 and TRBJ1-2, with D possibly being TRBD1 (6 bases). Per the germline V gene, CDR1 is LNHNV and CDR2 is YYDKDF (reference sequence). The CDR3 runs to 13 residues. V dropped 3 bases and J dropped 4 bases, with 9 bases sitting between them. The CDR3 protein is CATSSQGSYGYTF. CDR3 nucleotide sequence: TGTGCCACCAGCAGCCAGGGGAGCTATGGCTACACCTTC.

This clonotype was observed a handful of times. The V and J genes are TRBV28 and TRBJ2-6; 9 nucleotides align to TRBD2. This CDR3 has 19 residues. Germline V gene lookup returns CDR1 MDHEN and CDR2 SYDVKM. V lost 3 bases to trimming and J lost 0 bases; unmatched junction nucleotides: 9. DNA of the CDR3: TGTGCCAGCAGTTTTCGAAGGACTAGCGTATACTCTGGGGCCAACGTCCTGACTTTC. It codes for CASSFRRTSVYSGANVLTF.

The sample holds a few counts of this clonotype. The chain recombines TRBV9 with TRBJ2-7, with 10 bases aligning to TRBD2. The CDR3 spans 15 residues. Germline V CDR1 and CDR2: SGDLS, YYNGEE. The V segment lost 0 bases and the J segment 5 bases; nucleotides outside the gene matches: 5. The CDR3 nucleotides are TGTGCCAGCAGCGTAGGGACTAGCGGAGCCCACGAGCAGTACTTC. This gives the protein CASSVGTSGAHEQYF.

Only a few counts were recorded for this clonotype. The V gene is TRBV20-1, the J gene TRBJ2-5; D gene unclear. CDR3 length equals 17 residues. Trimming took off 0 bases at V and 1 base at J, with 18 bases between the two ends. Germline lookup yields CDR1 DFQATT and CDR2 SNEGSKA (reference sequence). CDR3 protein: CSARDGRSSATQETQYF. For the CDR3, the DNA is TGCAGTGCTAGAGATGGTAGGAGCTCAGCGACCCAAGAGACCCAGTACTTC.